These 6 T cell receptor beta chains originate from one sample sequenced in a study of T cell repertoires in aging, cancer and after chemotherapy. Multiplex touch-down PCR with TRB-A/B primers amplified rearranged V-D-J TRB sequences. TCRdb passed the multiplex PCR reads through MiXCR, listing each CDR3 protein once. The sample consists of roughly 3,400 distinct CDR3 sequences, 25% to 30% of them appearing once. Amplification of TCR beta used genomic DNA extracted from peripheral blood. The sample consisted of blood. These receptors were collected from a human donor with a solid tumor.

This clonotype was picked up a small number of times. V and J are TRBV5-6 and TRBJ2-1, with D perhaps being TRBD1 or TRBD2 (5 bases each). V gave up 3 bases and J gave up 5 bases, with 9 bases separating them. The CDR3 has 13 amino acids. In germline, CDR1 is SGHDT, CDR2 YYEEEE. Written as DNA, the CDR3 is TGTGCCAGCAGCTGGGACGGAAACAATGAGCAGTTCTTC. Translating gives CASSWDGNNEQFF.

This clonotype was detected a few times. The chain uses TRBV5-1 and TRBJ2-5, with 9 nucleotides matching TRBD2. The junction had 4 bases not matched to a gene; V was cut back by 0 bases and J by 4 bases. This CDR3 has 15 amino acids. Germline CDR1 and CDR2: SGHRS and YFSETQ. The CDR3 DNA sequence: TGCGCCAGCAGCTTGGAGGGACTAGCCCGAGAGACCCAGTACTTC. Translating gives CASSLEGLARETQYF.

On this clonotype itself: Germline is not matched at one junction end, which may reflect a read error. The rearrangement uses TRBV4-3 and TRBJ2-7; 15 bases fit TRBD2. The CDR3 has 18 amino acids. From germline, CDR1 is LGHNA and CDR2 YSLEER. In DNA, the CDR3 is TGTGCCAGCAGCCAACTCGGACTAGCGGGAGGGCAGGTCTACGAGCAGTACTTC. Amino acids: CASSQLGLAGGQVYEQYF.

The chain is built from TRBV6-2 or TRBV6-3 and TRBJ2-7, with D unclear. V gave up 4 bases and J gave up 3 bases, with 13 bases separating them. The germline V gene has CDR1 MNHEY and CDR2 SVGEGT. CDR3 length: 14 residues. The CDR3, as DNA: TGTGCCAGCAGTTCCCGGACGGAAGTCTACGAGCAGTACTTC. Protein: CASSSRTEVYEQYF.

The chain uses TRBV5-1 and TRBJ1-1; D is uncertain. V was pared by 6 bases and J by 3 bases, with 15 bases between. The CDR3 length is 14 residues. Germline assignment: CDR1 SGHRS and CDR2 YFSETQ. In DNA form, the CDR3 reads TGCGCCAGCACCTCGAACGACGGATACACTGAAGCTTTCTTT. It yields the protein CASTSNDGYTEAFF.

Worth noting for this clonotype: One base away lies a much larger clone, so this may be a sequencing read error. This chain connects TRBV29-1 to TRBJ2-3; TRBD2 is a possible D gene (6 bases). The germline gives CDR1 SQVTM, CDR2 ANQGSEA. This CDR3 has 13 residues. The CDR3 loop is CSAAQRRLDMQYF. Here the CDR3 DNA reads TGCAGCGCAGCACAAAGAAGACTAGATATGCAGTATTTT.